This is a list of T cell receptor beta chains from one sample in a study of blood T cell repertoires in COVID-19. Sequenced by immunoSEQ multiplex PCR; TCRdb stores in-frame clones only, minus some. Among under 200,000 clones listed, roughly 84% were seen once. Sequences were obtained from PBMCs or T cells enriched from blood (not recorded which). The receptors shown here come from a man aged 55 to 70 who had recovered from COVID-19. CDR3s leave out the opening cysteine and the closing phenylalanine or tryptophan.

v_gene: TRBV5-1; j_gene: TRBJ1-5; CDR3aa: ASSLATGSNQPQH
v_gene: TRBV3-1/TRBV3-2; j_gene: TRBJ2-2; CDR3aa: ASSHQSTRELF
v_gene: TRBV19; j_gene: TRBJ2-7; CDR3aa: ASSNTAGYEQY
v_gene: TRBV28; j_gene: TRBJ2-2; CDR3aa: ASRVAGEWGELF
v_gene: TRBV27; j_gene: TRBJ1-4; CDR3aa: ASSSGAEYEKLF
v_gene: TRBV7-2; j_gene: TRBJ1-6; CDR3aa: ASSLARGTAHSPLH
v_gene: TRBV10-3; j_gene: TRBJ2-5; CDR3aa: AISWQGAQETQY
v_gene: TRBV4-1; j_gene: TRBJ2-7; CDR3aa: ASSSTGQGAEQY
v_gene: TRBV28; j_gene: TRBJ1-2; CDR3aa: ASSFKAGLGYT
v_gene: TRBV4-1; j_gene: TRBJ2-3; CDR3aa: ASSPAATLYTDTQY